Each of the 10 T cell receptor beta chains below was sequenced from the same sample in a study of CD8 T cells in Susac syndrome. Reverse transcription used roughly 0.5 to 1 ug RNA and random hexamers. Each CDR3 protein gets one entry after TCRdb re-called the immunoSEQ multiplex PCR reads with MiXCR. The profile covers 100,000 to 150,000 distinct CDR3 sequences, with 90% to 95% appearing a single time and 0.2% to 0.25% taken by the ten largest. Specimen: CD8+ T cells from PBMCs. The receptors were sampled from a human donor with Susac syndrome.

The chain couples TRBV6-5 to TRBJ2-7; 9 bases map to TRBD2. Germline V CDR1 and CDR2: MNHEY, SVGAGI. The CDR3 loop spans 14 amino acids. V was clipped by 0 bases and J by 5 bases; unmatched bases: 2. The CDR3 region has the DNA TGTGCCAGCAGTTACTCGGCTAGCGGGAACGAGCAGTACTTC. Translated: CASSYSASGNEQYF.

This rearrangement joins TRBV12-3 or TRBV12-4 to TRBJ1-2, with D maybe TRBD1 (6 bases). This CDR3 has 13 amino acids. V lost 5 bases to trimming and J lost 8 bases, with 15 bases between them. The CDR3 nucleotides read TGTGCCAGCAGTCTAGGACAGCCCTGGGGCTACACCTTC. It yields the protein CASSLGQPWGYTF.

The chain uses TRBV5-1 and TRBJ2-7, with TRBD2 matching 10 bases. This CDR3 region has 16 residues. Germline assignment: CDR1 SGHRS and CDR2 YFSETQ. Trimming removed 1 base from V and 1 base from J; junction bases left unmatched: 5. This chain's CDR3 is CASSLSTSGVSYEQYF. The CDR3 DNA sequence: TGCGCCAGCAGCTTGTCCACTAGCGGGGTTTCCTACGAGCAGTACTTC.

The chain joins TRBV12-3 or TRBV12-4 to TRBJ2-7; no firm D call. Trimming cost V 6 bases and J 3 bases, with 12 bases left between them. The CDR3 contains 13 residues. CDR3 DNA: TGTGCCAGCAGCCCCGGACCTGGCTACGAGCAGTACTTC. Protein sequence: CASSPGPGYEQYF.

This CDR3 reads CASSYSGESSYEQYF. The CDR3 DNA is TGTGCCAGCAGTTACTCGGGCGAGAGCTCCTACGAGCAGTACTTC. The V gene is TRBV6-2 or TRBV6-3, the J gene TRBJ2-7, with unresolved D. This CDR3 has 15 amino acids. CDR1 is MNHEY, CDR2 SVGEGT, per germline. V was clipped by 0 bases and J by 0 bases, with 9 bases between them.

To note about this clonotype: The CDR3 end shows no conserved phenylalanine or tryptophan, and so a read error is likely. The rearrangement joins TRBV20-1 to TRBJ2-1; TRBD2 agrees at 9 bases. Germline V gene lookup returns CDR1 DFQATT and CDR2 SNEGSKA (reference sequence). This CDR3 is built from 15 residues. Losses at the gene ends were 2 bases for V and 10 bases for J; bases not matched to a gene: 12. DNA of the CDR3: TGCAGTGCTAGAATGAACGCGGGAGGGCCTCGGGAGCAGTTCTTG. This codes for CSARMNAGGPREQFL.

This rearrangement joins TRBV5-4 to TRBJ1-6; no reliable D call. V was cut by 4 bases and J by 9 bases, with 8 bases left in between. Germline V lookup: CDR1 SGHNT, CDR2 YYREEE (reference sequence). CDR3 length: 12 amino acids. CDR3 DNA: TGTGCCAGCAGCCCCTGGGGTTCACCCCTCCACTTT. It translates to CASSPWGSPLHF. The whole variable domain, remainder taken from reference TRBV5-4 and TRBJ1-6, is ETGVTQSPTHLIKTRGQQVTLRCSSQSGHNTVSWYQQALGQGPQFIFQYYREEENGRGNFPPRFSGLQFPNYSSELNVNALELDDSALYLCASSPWGSPLHFGNGTRLTVT.

V usage is TRBV6-1 and J usage is TRBJ1-1; tentative D call: TRBD1 (5 bases). Deletions cut 10 bases from V and 8 bases from J, with 14 bases between. Germline loops: CDR1 MNHNS, CDR2 SASEGT. The CDR3 is 11 amino acids. The CDR3, as DNA: TGTGCCACCCGACGGACACTCGAAGCTTTCTTT. This encodes CATRRTLEAFF.

The rearrangement uses TRBV6-1 and TRBJ2-3; 9 bases are a match to TRBD1. With V trimmed by 10 bases and J by 2 bases, 7 bases remained unmatched. The CDR3 spans 14 residues. Germline V gene data show CDR1 as MNHNS and CDR2 as SASEGT. The CDR3 loop is CANGQGKDTDTQYF. CDR3 DNA sequence: TGTGCCAACGGACAGGGGAAGGACACAGATACGCAGTATTTT.

This clonotype was observed a few times. The V and J genes are TRBV7-9 and TRBJ2-1, with D perhaps TRBD1 or TRBD2 (5 bases each). Germline CDR1 SEHNR, CDR2 FQNEAQ (reference sequence). The CDR3 spans 14 residues. Deletions cut 3 bases from V and 4 bases from J, with 10 bases between. CDR3 loop: CASSLRDPYNEQFF. DNA of the CDR3: TGTGCCAGCAGCTTGAGGGACCCATACAATGAGCAGTTCTTC. Full variable domain (remainder filled in from reference TRBV7-9 and TRBJ2-1): DTGVSQNPRHKITKRGQNVTFRCDPISEHNRLYWYRQTLGQGPEFLTYFQNEAQLEKSRLLSDRFSAERPKGSFSTLEIQRTEQGDSAMYLCASSLRDPYNEQFFGPGTRLTVL.